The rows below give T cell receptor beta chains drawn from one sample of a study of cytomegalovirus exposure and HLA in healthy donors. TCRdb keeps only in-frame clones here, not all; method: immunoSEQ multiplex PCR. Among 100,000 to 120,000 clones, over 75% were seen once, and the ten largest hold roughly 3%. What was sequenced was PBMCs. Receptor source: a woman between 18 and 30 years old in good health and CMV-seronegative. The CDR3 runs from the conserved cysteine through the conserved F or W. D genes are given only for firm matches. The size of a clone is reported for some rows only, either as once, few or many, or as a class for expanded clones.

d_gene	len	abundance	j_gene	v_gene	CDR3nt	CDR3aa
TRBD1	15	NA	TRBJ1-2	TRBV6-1	TGTGCCACCCGGGACAGACTCATGGGTAACTATGGCTACACCTTC	CATRDRLMGNYGYTF
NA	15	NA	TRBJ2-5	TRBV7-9	TGTGCCAGCAGCCCAAGCGGATATGACCAAGAGACCCAGTACTTC	CASSPSGYDQETQYF
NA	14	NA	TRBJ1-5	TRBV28	TGTGCCAGCAGCTCCGGGGTTTCCATCCAGCCCCAGCATTTT	CASSSGVSIQPQHF
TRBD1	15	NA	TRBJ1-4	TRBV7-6	TGTGCCAGCAGCTTAGCGGGACAGGCAGCCGAAAAACTGTTTTTT	CASSLAGQAAEKLFF
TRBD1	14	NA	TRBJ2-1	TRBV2	TGTGCCAGCAGCTCACAGACAGGGAACAATGAGCAGTTCTTC	CASSSQTGNNEQFF
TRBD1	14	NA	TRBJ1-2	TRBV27	TGTGCCAGCAGTACAGGGGGCGCTGGCTATGGCTACACCTTC	CASSTGGAGYGYTF
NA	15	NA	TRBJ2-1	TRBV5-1	TGCGCCAGCAGCCTATCTAGCAACCCCTACAATGAGCAGTTCTTC	CASSLSSNPYNEQFF
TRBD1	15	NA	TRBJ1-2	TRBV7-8	TGTGCCAGCAGCTTTCCGGGACAGGGGTTGAAGGGCTACACCTTC	CASSFPGQGLKGYTF
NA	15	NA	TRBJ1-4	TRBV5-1	TGCGCCAGCAGCCGGTCAACCGCAACTAATGAAAAACTGTTTTTT	CASSRSTATNEKLFF
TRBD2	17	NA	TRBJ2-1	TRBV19	TGTGCCAGTAGTAGGGGACTAGCGGGGGGTCCCTACAATGAGCAGTTCTTC	CASSRGLAGGPYNEQFF
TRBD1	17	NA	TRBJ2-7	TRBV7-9	TGTGCCAGCAGCTTAGCACAGGGGACCCTATATTCCTACGAGCAGTACTTC	CASSLAQGTLYSYEQYF
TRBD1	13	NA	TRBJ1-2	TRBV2	TGTGCCACCCAGGGACAGGCTAACTATGGCTACACCTTC	CATQGQANYGYTF
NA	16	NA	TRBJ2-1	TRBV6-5	TGTGCCAGCAGTTACTCGTCGGGGAACTCCTACAATGAGCAGTTCTTC	CASSYSSGNSYNEQFF
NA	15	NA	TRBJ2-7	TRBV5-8	TGTGCCAGCAGCTGGGATAGGACAGTCACCTACGAGCAGTACTTC	CASSWDRTVTYEQYF
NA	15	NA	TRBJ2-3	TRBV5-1	TGCGCCAGCAGCTTGTACCCAGGGGGCACAGATACGCAGTATTTT	CASSLYPGGTDTQYF
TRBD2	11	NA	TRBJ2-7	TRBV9	TGTCTCGCGGGGGATGGCTACGAGCAGTACTTC	CLAGDGYEQYF
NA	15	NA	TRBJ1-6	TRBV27	TGTGCCAGCAGTTTCCCCGCAGGGTTTGGTTCACCCCTCCACTTT	CASSFPAGFGSPLHF
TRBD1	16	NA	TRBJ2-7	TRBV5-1	TGCGCCAGCAGCTTGGTTGTACAGGGGGACAGTGTAGGGCAGTACTTC	CASSLVVQGDSVGQYF
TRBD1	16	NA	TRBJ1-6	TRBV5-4	TGTGCCAGCAGCTTGGGGTCAGGGGGCGAACGGGCACCCCTCCACTTT	CASSLGSGGERAPLHF
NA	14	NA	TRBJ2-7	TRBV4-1	TGCGCCAGCAGCCAAGTCCTTTCCTCCTACGAGCAGTACTTC	CASSQVLSSYEQYF
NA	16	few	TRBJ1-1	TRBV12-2	TGTGCAAGTCGCTTAGCAGAACAGGGGGCGAACACTGAAGCTTTCTTT	CASRLAEQGANTEAFF
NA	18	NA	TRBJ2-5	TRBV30	TGTGCCTGGAGTGTACTATTCGCTCCAGGGATCCTCCAAGAGACCCAGTACTTC	CAWSVLFAPGILQETQYF
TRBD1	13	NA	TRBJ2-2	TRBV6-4	TGTGCCAGCAGTCTTACAGGGGCCGGGGAGCTGTTTTTT	CASSLTGAGELFF
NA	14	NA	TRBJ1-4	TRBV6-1	TGTGCCAGCAGTGTTCCGGACACTGGGGAAAAACTGTTTTTT	CASSVPDTGEKLFF
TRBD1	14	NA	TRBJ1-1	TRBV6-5	TGTGCCAGCCGCAGGACAGGGGGCGTCACTGAAGCTTTCTTT	CASRRTGGVTEAFF
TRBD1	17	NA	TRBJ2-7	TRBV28	TGTGCCAGCATCAAATGGGGGGTGGGACAGGGAAGGGACGAGCAGTACTTC	CASIKWGVGQGRDEQYF
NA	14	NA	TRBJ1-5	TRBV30	TGTGCCTGGAGTAAGGGGAGGAGCAATCAGCCCCAGCATTTT	CAWSKGRSNQPQHF
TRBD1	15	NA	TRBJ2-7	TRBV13	TGTGCCAGCAACACTAGGGGACAGAGGATCCTCGAGCAGTACTTC	CASNTRGQRILEQYF
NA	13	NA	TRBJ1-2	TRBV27	TGTGCCAGCAGTGCGGGGGCCCATTATGGCTACACCTTC	CASSAGAHYGYTF
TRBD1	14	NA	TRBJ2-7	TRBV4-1	TGCGCCAGCAGCCAACCGGGACAGGGCCACGAGCAGTACTTC	CASSQPGQGHEQYF
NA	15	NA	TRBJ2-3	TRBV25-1	TGTGCCAGCAGTGAGGCCAGATTTGTCACAGATACGCAGTATTTT	CASSEARFVTDTQYF
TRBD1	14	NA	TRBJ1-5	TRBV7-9	TGTGCCAGCAGCACCGGGACAGGGGAACAGCCCCAGCATTTT	CASSTGTGEQPQHF
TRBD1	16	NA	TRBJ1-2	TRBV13	TGTGCCAGCAGCTTAGTGGGACAGAGAGTTAAGGATGGCTACACCTTC	CASSLVGQRVKDGYTF
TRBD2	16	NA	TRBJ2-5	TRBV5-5	TGTGCCAGCAGCTGGGGCCTAGCGGGGGGGCTTGAGACCCAGTACTTC	CASSWGLAGGLETQYF
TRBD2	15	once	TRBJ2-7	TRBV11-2	TGTGCCAGCAGCTCGGGAGGGGGGGGCCGCGACGAGCAGTACTTC	CASSSGGGGRDEQYF
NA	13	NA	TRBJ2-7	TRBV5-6	TGTGCCAGCAGCTGGACACGGTCCTACGAGCAGTACTTC	CASSWTRSYEQYF
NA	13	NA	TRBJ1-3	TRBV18	TGTGCCAGCTCATGGGCGACTGGAAACACCATATATTTT	CASSWATGNTIYF
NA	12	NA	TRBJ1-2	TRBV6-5	TGTGCCACCTTAGGGGCCAACTATGGCTACACCTTC	CATLGANYGYTF